This T cell receptor beta chain was documented in a study of metastatic and nonmetastatic thyroid tumors. Patients were all untreated before their thyroid surgery. Germline V gives CDR1 KGHDR, CDR2 SFDVKD. There are 13 residues in the CDR3. V lost 8 bases and J lost 5, with 15 bases in between. TCRdb re-called the PCR reads via MiXCR. The data contain about 45,000 clones, approximately 4.1% of them singletons. This clone came up a few times. The clonotype comes from a female donor with papillary thyroid cancer or a benign thyroid nodule (not recorded which). Some clones in this sample may be carry-over from other donors' samples. This chain joins TRBV24-1 and TRBJ2-7; D uncertain. The sample was blood. The CDR3 spells CATNDTAANEQYF. In DNA, the CDR3 is TGTGCCACCAATGACACCGCTGCTAACGAGCAGTACTTC.